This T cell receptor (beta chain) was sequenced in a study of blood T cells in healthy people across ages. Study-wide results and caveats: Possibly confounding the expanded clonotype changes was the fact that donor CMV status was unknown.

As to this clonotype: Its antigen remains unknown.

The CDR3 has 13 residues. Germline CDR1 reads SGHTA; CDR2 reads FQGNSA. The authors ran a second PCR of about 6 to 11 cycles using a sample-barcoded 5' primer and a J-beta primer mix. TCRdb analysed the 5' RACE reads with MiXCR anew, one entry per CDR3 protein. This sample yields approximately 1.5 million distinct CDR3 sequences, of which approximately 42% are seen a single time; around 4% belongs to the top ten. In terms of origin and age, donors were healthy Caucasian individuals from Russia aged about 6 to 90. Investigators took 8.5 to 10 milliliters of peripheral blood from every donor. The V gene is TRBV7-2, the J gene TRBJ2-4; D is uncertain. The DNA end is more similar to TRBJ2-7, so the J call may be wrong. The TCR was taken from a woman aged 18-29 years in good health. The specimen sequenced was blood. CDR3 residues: CASSYGPIYEQYF. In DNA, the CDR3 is TGTGCCAGCAGCTACGGACCTATCTACGAGCAGTACTTC.